Listed below are T cell receptor beta chains from one sample, sequenced in a study of blood T cell repertoires in COVID-19. TCRdb's copy holds only in-frame clones and misses some; the assay was immunoSEQ multiplex PCR. The sample includes roughly 140,000 clones, 80% to 90% seen only once; the top ten take approximately 3%. The sequenced sample consisted of peripheral blood. The receptors here all came from a woman aged 55 to 70 with active COVID-19. CDR3s leave out the opening cysteine and the closing phenylalanine or tryptophan. Fields, in order: clone size, J gene, V gene, CDR3 protein. A clone size is listed for some rows: how often the clone was seen (once, few, many), or a class if it is expanded.

NA	TRBJ1-3	TRBV6-5	ASSYGRTGSGNTIY
few	TRBJ1-6	TRBV28	ASSLDWNGRALH
NA	TRBJ2-3	TRBV9	ASSAPIGDTQY
NA	TRBJ2-5	TRBV19	ASSRTSKETQY
NA	TRBJ2-5	TRBV10-1	ASSEECSDPFSSYQETQY
NA	TRBJ2-7	TRBV7-2	ASSLNRDRGHYEQY
NA	TRBJ1-3	TRBV9	ASSSQGASGNTIY
NA	TRBJ2-1	TRBV18	ASSPPSFTSGKYEQF
few	TRBJ1-5	TRBV28	ASSLELEPQH
NA	TRBJ2-1	TRBV6-2/TRBV6-3	ASSYNAGLAPEQF
NA	TRBJ1-4	TRBV5-8	ASSLHRTAFWDSPNEKLF
NA	TRBJ2-5	TRBV18	ASSQTRGETQY
NA	TRBJ1-4	TRBV28	ASMPGQGLTNEKLF
NA	TRBJ2-1	TRBV6-5	ASSYHAGGNEQF
NA	TRBJ2-7	TRBV9	ASSVGTVGAYEQY
NA	TRBJ1-2	TRBV7-6	ASSLGSTGAKGYT
NA	TRBJ2-5	TRBV10-3	AISAASGQETQY
once	TRBJ2-3	TRBV7-3	ASSRGTSGTDTQY
NA	TRBJ1-1	TRBV9	ASSGHPEAF
NA	TRBJ2-5	TRBV5-6	ASSLGTVETQY
once	TRBJ1-5	TRBV7-9	ASSRDRVGNQPQH
NA	TRBJ1-1	TRBV7-9	ASSLRGRLNTEAF
NA	TRBJ2-5	TRBV28	ASRPTGTGVRKTQY
NA	TRBJ2-7	TRBV5-1	ASSAPAREYEQY
NA	TRBJ2-7	TRBV4-3	ASSQQRGTSGASYEQY
once	TRBJ2-7	TRBV29-1	SVGVRGSSYEQY
NA	TRBJ1-2	TRBV7-7	ASSRKGARVYGYT
NA	TRBJ2-5	TRBV10-3	AISELGGPQETQY
NA	TRBJ2-1	TRBV29-1	SVGGQGNEQF
NA	TRBJ2-5	TRBV9	ASSVGLAGVGETQY
NA	TRBJ1-2	TRBV6-5	ASSNQAGYT
NA	TRBJ1-5	TRBV6-2/TRBV6-3	ASSQGQPQH
NA	TRBJ1-6	TRBV7-2	ASSLYETKVNSPLH
NA	TRBJ1-2	TRBV7-3	ASSSTGTGGYGYT
NA	TRBJ1-1	TRBV19	ASSIDRGRVEAF
NA	TRBJ2-4	TRBV19	ASRHLAKNIQY
NA	TRBJ2-1	TRBV7-9	ASPRGLAGGDEQF
NA	TRBJ1-1	TRBV7-9	ASSIQGALTEAF
NA	TRBJ1-1	TRBV3-1/TRBV3-2	ASSRTGLTEAF
once	TRBJ1-4	TRBV11-2	ASSPSRGLGEKLF
NA	TRBJ2-5	TRBV27	ASAVAGGDWETQY
NA	TRBJ2-3	TRBV9	ASSVGDFTDTQY
NA	TRBJ1-2	TRBV5-8	ASSSGQGAYGYT
NA	TRBJ2-7	TRBV28	ASSSDGTGRYEQY
NA	TRBJ2-3	TRBV19	ASSIGVSDTQY